The 24 T cell receptor beta chains reported below all come from one sample, sequenced in a study of blood T cell repertoires in COVID-19. Using immunoSEQ multiplex PCR, the repertoire was profiled, and TCRdb retains in-frame clones only, with some absent. The table records roughly 60,000 clones, approximately 84% of them present only once. Source material: peripheral blood. All receptors come from a man between 60 and 70 years old with acute or convalescent COVID-19.

This clone was recorded once. The chain couples TRBV14 to TRBJ2-2; possible D gene TRBD2, 5 bases. V gave up 1 base and J gave up 3 bases, with 9 bases separating them. The V gene's germline CDR1 is SGHDN and CDR2 FVKESK. This CDR3 is built from 15 residues. The chain's CDR3 is CASSQGRGYTGELFF. For the CDR3, the DNA is TGTGCCAGCAGCCAAGGCAGAGGGTACACCGGGGAGCTGTTTTTT. Full variable domain (missing parts from reference TRBV14 and TRBJ2-2): EAGVTQFPSHSVIEKGQTVTLRCDPISGHDNLYWYRRVMGKEIKFLLHFVKESKQDESGMPNNRFLAERTGGTYSTLKVQPAELEDSGVYFCASSQGRGYTGELFFGEGSRLTVL.

The CDR3 region has the DNA TGTGCCACCAGCAGAGATATCCGTCCTGAAGCTTTCTTT. This encodes CATSRDIRPEAFF. The J gene is TRBJ1-1, the V gene TRBV15; no definite D call. Deletions cut 0 bases from V and 6 bases from J, with 8 bases between. Germline-derived CDR1 and CDR2 are LNHNV and YYDKDF (reference sequence). This CDR3 is built from 13 residues.

The chain has TRBV29-1 and TRBJ1-2; TRBD1 might be the D (6 bases). Trimming pared 3 bases from V and 4 bases from J, leaving 18 bases between. The germline V gene encodes CDR1 SQVTM and CDR2 ANQGSEA. The CDR3 covers 15 residues. CDR3 bases: TGCAGCGTTGACTCCGGGGGGGGCGCGGCCTATGGCTACACCTTC. This sequence encodes CSVDSGGGAAYGYTF.

The chain combines TRBV2 with TRBJ2-5, with 11 positions matching TRBD2. V shed 8 bases and J 5 bases; nucleotides not matched to a gene: 7. The CDR3 runs to 14 residues. Germline V gene sequence: CDR1 SNHLY, CDR2 FYNNEI. The CDR3 DNA sequence: TGTGCCAGCGAGGTACTAGCGGGGGCCGAGACCCAGTACTTC. This gives the protein CASEVLAGAETQYF. The whole variable domain, remainder taken from reference TRBV2 and TRBJ2-5, is EPEVTQTPSHQVTQMGQEVILRCVPISNHLYFYWYRQILGQKVEFLVSFYNNEISEKSEIFDDQFSVERPDGSNFTLKIRSTKLEDSAMYFCASEVLAGAETQYFGPGTRLLVL.

This clone showed up just a few times. The rearrangement uses TRBV7-3 and TRBJ1-2, with D maybe TRBD1 (6 bases). V was trimmed by 5 bases and J by 8 bases, leaving 15 bases between them. The CDR3 has 13 amino acids. Germline assignment: CDR1 SGHTA and CDR2 FQGTGA. CDR3 residues: CASSPKGGVGYTF. The CDR3 nucleotides read TGTGCCAGCAGCCCGAAGGGGGGGGTCGGCTACACCTTC.

This clone was found a few times. The chain uses TRBV30 and TRBJ1-1; no reliable D call. Germline V gene lookup returns CDR1 GTSNPN and CDR2 SVGIG (reference sequence). Trimming pared 1 base from V and 0 bases from J, leaving 6 bases between. The CDR3 is 13 amino acids. The CDR3 spells CAWSAHMNTEAFF. CDR3 in DNA: TGTGCCTGGAGTGCCCACATGAACACTGAAGCTTTCTTT.

This clone was picked up a small number of times. This chain connects TRBV5-1 to TRBJ2-1, with TRBD1 as a possible D gene (5 bases). V was clipped by 1 base and J by 7 bases, with 9 bases between them. Germline V CDR1 and CDR2: SGHRS, YFSETQ. The CDR3 runs 13 residues. In DNA form, the CDR3 reads TGCGCCAGCAGCTTGCTTTACAGGAATGAGCAGTTCTTC. Translation gives CASSLLYRNEQFF.

The chain employs TRBV6-1 and TRBJ2-1; 7 nucleotides agree with TRBD1. After removal of 3 bases from V and 9 bases from J, the junction contained 8 bases not matched to a gene. Germline-derived CDR1 and CDR2 are MNHNS and SASEGT. The CDR3 is 14 residues long. CDR3 residues: CASSDPGQTIEQFF. The CDR3 DNA follows: TGTGCCAGCAGTGACCCGGGACAGACCATTGAGCAGTTCTTC.

V and J are TRBV28 and TRBJ1-3; D gene unclear. Trimming pared 2 bases from V and 8 bases from J, leaving 13 bases between. The CDR3 is 14 amino acids. Germline V CDR1 and CDR2: MDHEN, SYDVKM. This chain's CDR3 is CASSLPSGRDTIYF. The CDR3 DNA reads as TGTGCCAGCAGTTTACCCTCGGGGAGAGACACCATATATTTT. Full variable domain (rest looked up from reference TRBV28 and TRBJ1-3): DVKVTQSSRYLVKRTGEKVFLECVQDMDHENMFWYRQDPGLGLRLIYFSYDVKMKEKGDIPEGYSVSREKKERFSLILESASTNQTSMYLCASSLPSGRDTIYFGEGSWLTVV.

The V gene is TRBV6-6, the J gene TRBJ2-2; 8 positions match TRBD1. CDR1 and CDR2 from the germline V gene are MNHNY and SVGAGI (reference sequence). The CDR3 covers 15 residues. J lost 5 bases, V lost 4 bases, and 6 bases had no gene match. CDR3 loop: CASSFQGAGTGELFF. CDR3 sequence (DNA): TGTGCCAGCAGTTTCCAGGGGGCCGGAACCGGGGAGCTGTTTTTT.

V and J are TRBV18 and TRBJ1-1; D call uncertain. Germline assignment: CDR1 KGHSH and CDR2 LQKENI. This CDR3 has 18 residues. Trimming cost V 3 bases and J 5 bases, with 25 bases left between them. The CDR3 is CASSPVGLGVGSGTEAFF. CDR3 in DNA: TGTGCCAGCTCACCCGTCGGCCTAGGAGTGGGGAGCGGTACTGAAGCTTTCTTT.

This sequence joins TRBV6-6 and TRBJ2-3, with D perhaps matching TRBD1 (6 bases). CDR1 is MNHNY and CDR2 is SVGAGI in the germline V gene (reference sequence). The CDR3 covers 10 residues. V was pared by 8 bases and J by 7 bases, with 7 bases between. CDR3 sequence: CASGGNTQYF. Here the CDR3 DNA reads TGTGCCAGCGGGGGCAATACGCAGTATTTT.

For the CDR3, the DNA is TGTGCCAGCAGTGCGGTGACTCACATTAACACCGGGGAGCTGTTTTTT. As protein: CASSAVTHINTGELFF. The V and J genes are TRBV2 and TRBJ2-2, with D uncertain. Germline V gene lookup returns CDR1 SNHLY and CDR2 FYNNEI. Deletions cut 4 bases from V and 2 bases from J, with 14 bases between. This CDR3 has 16 amino acids.

The chain combines TRBV7-9 with TRBJ1-1; TRBD1 matches 8 bases. This CDR3 has 15 residues. Per germline, CDR1 SEHNR and CDR2 FQNEAQ (reference sequence). Losses at the gene ends were 3 bases for V and 3 bases for J; bases not matched to a gene: 6. In DNA form, the CDR3 reads TGTGCCAGCAGCTTCTCCAGGGGGCACGACACTGAAGCTTTCTTT. Protein product: CASSFSRGHDTEAFF. The full variable domain, rest sourced from reference TRBV7-9 and TRBJ1-1, is DTGVSQNPRHKITKRGQNVTFRCDPISEHNRLYWYRQTLGQGPEFLTYFQNEAQLEKSRLLSDRFSAERPKGSFSTLEIQRTEQGDSAMYLCASSFSRGHDTEAFFGQGTRLTVV.

The V and J genes are TRBV14 and TRBJ1-1; unclear D gene. The V gene lost 3 bases and the J gene lost 4 bases, with 12 bases spanning the gap. Looked up from germline, CDR1 is SGHDN and CDR2 is FVKESK. The CDR3 length is 14 residues. CDR3 nucleotides: TGTGCCAGCAGCCATTTGGGAGGGAGCACTGAAGCTTTCTTT. This gives the protein CASSHLGGSTEAFF.

Of note for this clone: An end of the junction does not agree with germline; a read error may underlie this. The chain uses TRBV5-4 and TRBJ1-4; 7 nucleotides line up with TRBD1. Per germline, CDR1 SGHNT and CDR2 YYREEE (reference sequence). The CDR3 runs 15 residues. The CDR3: CASSLGGTANQKLFF. The CDR3 nucleotides are TGTGCCAGCAGCTTGGGTGGGACAGCTAATCAAAAACTGTTTTTT.

This clone was seen more than once but under ten times. The chain is built from TRBV14 and TRBJ1-1; D is perhaps TRBD1 (5 bases). CDR1 SGHDN and CDR2 FVKESK come from the germline V gene. Trimming took 0 bases from V and 11 from J, leaving 16 bases between them. The CDR3 is 14 residues long. CDR3 sequence (DNA): TGTGCCAGCAGCCAAGATTACAAGGGGCGAGCGGCTTTCTTT. It is translated as CASSQDYKGRAAFF.

This clone was found once. Here the CDR3 reads CASSAGTGGLIQYF. The CDR3 DNA reads TGCGCCAGCAGCGCCGGGACAGGGGGCCTCATTCAGTACTTC. This chain uses TRBV5-1 with TRBJ2-4; TRBD1 matches at 12 bases. CDR1 and CDR2 (germline): SGHRS, YFSETQ. The CDR3 consists of 14 residues. Unmatched junction bases numbered 5, after V lost 4 bases and J lost 9 bases.

This clone showed up many times. This chain joins TRBV7-2 and TRBJ1-6, with D maybe TRBD1 (5 bases). Looked up from germline, CDR1 is SGHTA and CDR2 is FQGNSA. The CDR3 extends over 15 amino acids. V was shortened by 3 bases and J by 9 bases, with 15 bases between the two germline ends. In DNA form, the CDR3 reads TGTGCCAGCAGCTTTCGGGACCGCGGGAGTTCACCCCTCCACTTT. Its translation is CASSFRDRGSSPLHF.

The rearrangement links TRBV6-5 to TRBJ1-1; TRBD1 matches 7 bases. Unmatched junction bases numbered 13, after V lost 7 bases and J lost 5 bases. The CDR3 has 15 residues. Germline V gene lookup returns CDR1 MNHEY and CDR2 SVGAGI. CDR3 loop: CASNWGYRGGTEAFF. CDR3 nucleotides: TGTGCCAGCAATTGGGGATACAGGGGTGGGACTGAAGCTTTCTTT.

This clone was picked up a small number of times. V and J are TRBV24-1 and TRBJ2-3; D call uncertain. The germline gives CDR1 KGHDR, CDR2 SFDVKD. V was clipped by 3 bases and J by 7 bases, with 13 bases between them. There are 14 residues in the CDR3. The CDR3 protein is CATSDPPPVHTQYF. DNA for the CDR3: TGTGCCACCAGTGATCCGCCCCCGGTCCATACGCAGTATTTT.

This clone was detected a few times. V and J are TRBV28 and TRBJ1-6; unclear D gene. The germline CDR1 and CDR2 sequences are MDHEN and SYDVKM. This CDR3 contains 12 residues. V shed 10 bases and J shed 6 bases, with 10 bases lying between them. The CDR3 spells CATLASNSPLHF. The CDR3 region has the DNA TGTGCCACCTTGGCTTCTAATTCACCCCTCCACTTT. Drawing the rest from reference TRBV28 and TRBJ1-6, the complete variable domain is DVKVTQSSRYLVKRTGEKVFLECVQDMDHENMFWYRQDPGLGLRLIYFSYDVKMKEKGDIPEGYSVSREKKERFSLILESASTNQTSMYLCATLASNSPLHFGNGTRLTVT.

This clone has only a few counts. The genes are TRBV7-8 and TRBJ1-1, with D possibly being TRBD1 (6 bases). Germline lookup yields CDR1 SGHVS and CDR2 FQNEAQ. CDR3 size: 13 residues. V was shortened by 5 bases and J by 7 bases, with 14 bases between the two germline ends. CDR3 in amino acids: CASSPGTFYEAFF. The CDR3 coding sequence is TGTGCCAGCAGCCCCGGGACATTTTATGAAGCTTTCTTT.

The rearrangement joins TRBV12-3 or TRBV12-4 to TRBJ2-7, with D uncertain. This CDR3 contains 12 residues. Trimming left V 8 bases short and J 0 bases short, with 8 bases between. The CDR3 coding sequence is TGTGCCAGCCGTTCAGGCTCCTACGAGCAGTACTTC. It codes for CASRSGSYEQYF.